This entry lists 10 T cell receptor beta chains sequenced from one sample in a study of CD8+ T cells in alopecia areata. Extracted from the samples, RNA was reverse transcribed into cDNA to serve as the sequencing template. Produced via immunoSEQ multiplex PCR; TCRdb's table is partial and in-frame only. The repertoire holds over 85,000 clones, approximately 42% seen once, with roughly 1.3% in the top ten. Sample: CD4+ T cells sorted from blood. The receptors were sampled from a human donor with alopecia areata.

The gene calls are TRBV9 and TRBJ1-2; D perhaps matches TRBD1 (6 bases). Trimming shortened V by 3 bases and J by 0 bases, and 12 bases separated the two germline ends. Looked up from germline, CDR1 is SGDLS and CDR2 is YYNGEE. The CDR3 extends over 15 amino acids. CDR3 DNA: TGTGCCAGCAGCGCTCGACAGGCTTCTAACTATGGCTACACCTTC. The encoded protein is CASSARQASNYGYTF.

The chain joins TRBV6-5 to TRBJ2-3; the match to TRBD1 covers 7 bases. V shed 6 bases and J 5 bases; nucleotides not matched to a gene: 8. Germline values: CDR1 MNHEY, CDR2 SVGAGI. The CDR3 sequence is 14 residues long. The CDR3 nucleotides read TGTGCCAGCAGCCTATACCAGGGGGAAGATACGCAGTATTTT. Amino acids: CASSLYQGEDTQYF.

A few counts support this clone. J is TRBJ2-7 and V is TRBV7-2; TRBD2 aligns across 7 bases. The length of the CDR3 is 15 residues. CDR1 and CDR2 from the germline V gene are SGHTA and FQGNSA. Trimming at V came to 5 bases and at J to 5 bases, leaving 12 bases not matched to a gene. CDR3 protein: CASSPEGLAVHEQYF. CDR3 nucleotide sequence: TGTGCCAGCAGCCCCGAGGGGCTAGCGGTGCACGAGCAGTACTTC.

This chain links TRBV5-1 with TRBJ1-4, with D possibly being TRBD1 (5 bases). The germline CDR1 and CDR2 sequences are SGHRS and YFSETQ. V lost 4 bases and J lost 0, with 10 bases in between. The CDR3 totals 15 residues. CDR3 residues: CASSRTGATNEKLFF. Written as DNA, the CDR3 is TGCGCCAGCAGCCGGACGGGGGCAACTAATGAAAAACTGTTTTTT.

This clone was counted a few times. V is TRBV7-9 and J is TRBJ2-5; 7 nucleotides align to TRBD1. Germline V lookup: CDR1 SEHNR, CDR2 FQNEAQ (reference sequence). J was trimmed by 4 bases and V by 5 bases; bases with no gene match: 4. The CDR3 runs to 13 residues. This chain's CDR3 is CASSLGTVETQYF. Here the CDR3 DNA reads TGTGCCAGCAGCCTAGGGACAGTAGAGACCCAGTACTTC. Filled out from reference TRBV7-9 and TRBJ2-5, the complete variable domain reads DTGVSQNPRHKITKRGQNVTFRCDPISEHNRLYWYRQTLGQGPEFLTYFQNEAQLEKSRLLSDRFSAERPKGSFSTLEIQRTEQGDSAMYLCASSLGTVETQYFGPGTRLLVL.

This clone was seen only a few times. In DNA, the CDR3 is TGCGCCAGCAGCTTGGGAGACGGGAGGGCGGCGGGTGAGCAGTTCTTC. It is translated as CASSLGDGRAAGEQFF. V gene TRBV5-1 combines with J gene TRBJ2-1, with 8 bases fitting TRBD2. V gave up 0 bases and J gave up 9 bases; unmatched junction bases: 11. The CDR3 totals 16 residues. From germline, CDR1 is SGHRS and CDR2 YFSETQ.

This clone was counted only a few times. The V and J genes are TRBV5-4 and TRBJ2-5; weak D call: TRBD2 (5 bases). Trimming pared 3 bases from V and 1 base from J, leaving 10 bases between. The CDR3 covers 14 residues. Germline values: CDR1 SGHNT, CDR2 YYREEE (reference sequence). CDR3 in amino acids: CASSSSAGQETQYF. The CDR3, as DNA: TGTGCCAGCAGCTCGAGCGCGGGCCAAGAGACCCAGTACTTC.

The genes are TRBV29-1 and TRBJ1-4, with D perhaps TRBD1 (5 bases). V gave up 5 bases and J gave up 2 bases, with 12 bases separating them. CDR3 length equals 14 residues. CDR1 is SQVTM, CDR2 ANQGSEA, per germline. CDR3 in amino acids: CSVYWGSTNEKLFF. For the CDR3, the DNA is TGCAGCGTTTATTGGGGCTCCACTAATGAAAAACTGTTTTTT.

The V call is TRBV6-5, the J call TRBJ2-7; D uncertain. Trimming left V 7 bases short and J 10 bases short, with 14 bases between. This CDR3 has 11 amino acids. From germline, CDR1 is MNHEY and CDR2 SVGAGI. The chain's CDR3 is CASTQGRIQYF. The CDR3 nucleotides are TGTGCCAGCACCCAAGGGCGGATTCAGTACTTC.

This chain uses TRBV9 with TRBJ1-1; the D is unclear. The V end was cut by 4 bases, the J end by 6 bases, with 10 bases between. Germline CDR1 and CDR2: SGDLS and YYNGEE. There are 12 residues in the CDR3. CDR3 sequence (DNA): TGTGCCAGCAGCCCCTATACCCCTGAAGCTTTCTTT. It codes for CASSPYTPEAFF.